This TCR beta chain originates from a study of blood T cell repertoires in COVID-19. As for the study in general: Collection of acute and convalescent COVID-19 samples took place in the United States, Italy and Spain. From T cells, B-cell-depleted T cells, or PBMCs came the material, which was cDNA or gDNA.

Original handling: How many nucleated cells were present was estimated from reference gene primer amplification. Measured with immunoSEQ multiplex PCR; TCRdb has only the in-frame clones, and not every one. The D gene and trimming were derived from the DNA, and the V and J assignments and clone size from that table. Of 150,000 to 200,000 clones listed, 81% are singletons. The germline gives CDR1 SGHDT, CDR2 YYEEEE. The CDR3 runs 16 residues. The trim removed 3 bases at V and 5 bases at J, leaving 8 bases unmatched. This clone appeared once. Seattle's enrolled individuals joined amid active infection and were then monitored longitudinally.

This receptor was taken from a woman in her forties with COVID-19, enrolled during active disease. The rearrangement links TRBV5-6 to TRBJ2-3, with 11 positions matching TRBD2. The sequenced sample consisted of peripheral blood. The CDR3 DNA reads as TGTGCCAGCAGCTATAGACTAGCGGGGAACGGAGATACGCAGTATTTT. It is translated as CASSYRLAGNGDTQYF.